Listed here is a single TCR beta chain. The data belong to a study of T cell changes during pregnancy in multiple sclerosis. Assay: immunoSEQ multiplex PCR; the TCRdb copy retains only in-frame clones and omits some. This table holds around 69,000 clones, about 91% found once. J was trimmed by 6 bases and V by 4 bases; bases with no gene match: 8. Germline CDR1 is SGHDN and CDR2 is FVKESK. This CDR3 contains 15 residues. Sequenced here: CD8+ T cells from peripheral blood mononuclear cells, sampled before pregnancy. This receptor was identified in a female donor with multiple sclerosis, enrolled in a pregnancy study. The chain joins TRBV14 to TRBJ1-4, with TRBD1 identical over 7 bases. CDR3 DNA: TGTGCCAGCAGCCTCACGCAGGGGGTTTATGAAAAACTGTTTTTT. It encodes CASSLTQGVYEKLFF. The complete variable domain, with remaining parts taken from reference TRBV14 and TRBJ1-4, reads EAGVTQFPSHSVIEKGQTVTLRCDPISGHDNLYWYRRVMGKEIKFLLHFVKESKQDESGMPNNRFLAERTGGTYSTLKVQPAELEDSGVYFCASSLTQGVYEKLFFGSGTQLSVL.